This is a list of T cell receptor beta chains from one sample in a study of cytomegalovirus exposure and HLA in healthy donors. Profiling relied on immunoSEQ multiplex PCR, and the TCRdb table lists in-frame clones only, not all of them. The sample records approximately 190,000 clones, 60% to 80% being singletons. Sequenced input: PBMCs. These receptors all stem from a woman aged 25 to 39 in good health and CMV-seropositive. The CDR3 runs from the conserved cysteine through the conserved F or W. Each record gives: V gene, D gene, clone size, J gene, CDR3 protein, CDR3 DNA. D genes are given only for firm matches. Not every row has a clone size; where given, it reads once, few, many or a size class.

TRBV5-1,TRBD2,NA,TRBJ2-1,CASSRPGTSDPNIYNEQFF,TGCGCCAGCAGCCGCCCCGGGACTAGCGACCCGAATATCTACAATGAGCAGTTCTTC
TRBV15,NA,once,TRBJ2-1,CATSRGSGQLNNEQFF,TGTGCCACCAGCAGAGGTTCGGGACAACTAAACAATGAGCAGTTCTTC
TRBV30,NA,few,TRBJ2-7,CAWSVGGGSHEQYF,TGTGCCTGGAGTGTGGGGGGCGGGAGTCACGAGCAGTACTTC
TRBV19,TRBD1,NA,TRBJ1-4,CASSRRGKRTNEKLFF,TGTGCCAGTAGTCGCAGGGGGAAACGAACTAATGAAAAACTGTTTTTT
TRBV28,NA,NA,TRBJ2-1,CASRLSIPGSSYNEQFF,TGTGCCAGCAGGCTAAGCATTCCGGGGAGCTCCTACAATGAGCAGTTCTTC
TRBV7-2,TRBD1,few,TRBJ2-3,CASSFRGDTQYF,TGTGCCAGCAGCTTCAGGGGGGATACGCAGTATTTT
TRBV7-2,TRBD2,NA,TRBJ2-2,CASSLVAGAGELFF,TGTGCCAGCAGCTTAGTAGCGGGAGCCGGGGAGCTGTTTTTT
TRBV28,TRBD1,NA,TRBJ1-5,CASSLGQGVGNQPQHF,TGTGCCAGCAGTCTCGGACAGGGGGTTGGCAATCAGCCCCAGCATTTT
TRBV28,TRBD1,NA,TRBJ1-2,CASSYRGSGYGYTF,TGTGCCAGCAGTTACAGGGGTTCTGGCTATGGCTACACCTTC
TRBV7-2,TRBD1,NA,TRBJ1-5,CASSSLGRTGLTEPQHF,TGTGCCAGCAGCTCCTTGGGACGGACAGGGCTCACGGAGCCCCAGCATTTT
TRBV7-2,TRBD1,NA,TRBJ1-2,CASSEGQGYGYTF,TGTGCCAGCAGCGAAGGACAGGGCTATGGCTACACCTTC